Following are 20 T cell receptor beta chains from one sample sequenced in a study of PD-L1 blockade in urothelial cancer. The assay was immunoSEQ multiplex PCR, and TCRdb's table has in-frame clones only and misses some. The sample shows about 35,000 clones, approximately 80% of them seen only once. Regarding time point: peripheral blood 6 weeks after treatment start. The sample consisted of PBMCs, taken around atezolizumab (anti-PD-L1) treatment. All receptors come from a man aged 40-55 years with urothelial cancer.

Only a few counts were recorded for this clone. V usage is TRBV2 and J usage is TRBJ1-2; weak D call: TRBD1 (6 bases). The CDR3 spans 14 residues. Deletions cut 2 bases from V and 8 bases from J, with 15 bases between. CDR1 and CDR2 from the germline V gene are SNHLY and FYNNEI. CDR3 in amino acids: CASSEIRGSGGYTF. The CDR3 nucleotides read TGTGCCAGCAGTGAAATTAGGGGGTCGGGGGGCTACACCTTC.

The chain carries TRBV6-5 and TRBJ1-1, with a weak D call TRBD1 (5 bases). The CDR3 covers 15 residues. The germline CDR1 and CDR2 sequences are MNHEY and SVGAGI. Trimming shortened V by 5 bases and J by 0 bases, and 13 bases separated the two germline ends. DNA for the CDR3: TGTGCCAGCAGTACCCACGGGGGAATGAACACTGAAGCTTTCTTT. Its translation is CASSTHGGMNTEAFF.

V and J are TRBV30 and TRBJ1-2, with 11 bases aligning to TRBD1. Trimming cost V 4 bases and J 3 bases; bases outside gene matches: 1. This CDR3 has 13 amino acids. Germline lookup yields CDR1 GTSNPN and CDR2 SVGIG (reference sequence). This CDR3 reads CAWMGQGDYGYTF. The CDR3 DNA follows: TGTGCCTGGATGGGACAGGGGGACTATGGCTACACCTTC.

The chain carries TRBV19 and TRBJ2-5, with TRBD2 as a possible D gene (6 bases). The V gene's germline CDR1 is LNHDA and CDR2 SQIVND (reference sequence). The CDR3 extends over 12 amino acids. Trimming took 9 bases from V and 1 from J, leaving 9 bases between them. CDR3 nucleotide sequence: TGTGCCAGCAGGGACTTCCAAGAGACCCAGTACTTC. Amino acids: CASRDFQETQYF. The full variable domain, in which reference TRBV19 and TRBJ2-5 provide the parts outside the CDR3, is DGGITQSPKYLFRKEGQNVTLSCEQNLNHDAMYWYRQDPGQGLRLIYYSQIVNDFQKGDIAEGYSVSREKKESFPLTVTSAQKNPTAFYLCASRDFQETQYFGPGTRLLVL.

V usage is TRBV5-6 and J usage is TRBJ1-2; maybe TRBD1 (6 bases). Trimming removed 4 bases at V and 4 bases at J, with 17 bases between. The germline V gene has CDR1 SGHDT and CDR2 YYEEEE. This CDR3 region has 15 residues. CDR3 region: CASSDWGGRSYGYTF. CDR3 DNA sequence: TGTGCCAGCAGCGACTGGGGGGGCAGAAGCTATGGCTACACCTTC.

V usage is TRBV5-4 and J usage is TRBJ2-7, with 9 bases identical to TRBD1. The CDR3 length is 16 residues. V trimming: 1 base; J trimming: 3 bases; junction bases outside the gene matches: 8. Germline CDR1 is SGHNT and CDR2 is YYREEE (reference sequence). Here the CDR3 reads CASSLTGGAPGYEQYF. CDR3 nucleotides: TGTGCCAGCAGCTTGACAGGGGGCGCCCCAGGCTACGAGCAGTACTTC.

The chain recombines TRBV18 with TRBJ2-1; D ambiguous. Between the trimmed V and J ends, which lost 3 bases and 5 bases, there was a span of 8 bases. The CDR3 has 13 amino acids. Germline values: CDR1 KGHSH, CDR2 LQKENI. For the CDR3, the DNA is TGTGCCAGCTCACCCTCGACAAACAATGAGCAGTTCTTC. This translates into CASSPSTNNEQFF.

The J gene is TRBJ1-1, the V gene TRBV6-5, with TRBD1 matching over 8 bases. The CDR3 sequence is 15 residues long. Germline loops: CDR1 MNHEY, CDR2 SVGAGI. After removal of 5 bases from V and 6 bases from J, the junction contained 11 bases not matched to a gene. This CDR3 reads CASSTTGGGEPEAFF. The CDR3 coding sequence is TGTGCCAGCAGTACAACAGGGGGGGGAGAACCTGAAGCTTTCTTT.

The table lists this clone with a few counts. The chain recombines TRBV6-6 with TRBJ1-1; 8 positions match TRBD1. Germline V gives CDR1 MNHNY, CDR2 SVGAGI (reference sequence). CDR3 size: 13 residues. V was pared by 6 bases and J by 8 bases, with 8 bases of the junction left unmatched. The DNA for the CDR3 is TGTGCCAGCAGGATAATGGGACAGGCGGAAGCTTTCTTT. This encodes CASRIMGQAEAFF.

V is TRBV4-3 and J is TRBJ1-4; D may be TRBD1 (5 bases). The CDR3 runs 15 residues. Germline V gene lookup returns CDR1 LGHNA and CDR2 YSLEER. V was pared by 4 bases and J by 2 bases, with 11 bases between. The CDR3, as DNA: TGCGCCAGCAGCCGAGCAGGGTCGACTAATGAAAAACTGTTTTTT. Its translation: CASSRAGSTNEKLFF.

The chain couples TRBV5-6 to TRBJ2-2, with D maybe TRBD2 (6 bases). V dropped 4 bases and J dropped 5 bases, with 18 bases sitting between them. The germline V gene has CDR1 SGHDT and CDR2 YYEEEE. This CDR3 is built from 16 residues. In DNA, the CDR3 is TGTGCCAGCAGCCCGGAGTGGCCCGGAGGGACCGGGGAGCTGTTTTTT. Protein product: CASSPEWPGGTGELFF.

Comments on this clone: The sample contains more than one DNA sequence encoding this CDR3. J is TRBJ1-1 and V is TRBV7-3, with 9 bases that match TRBD1. CDR1 is SGHTA, CDR2 FQGTGA, per germline. Trimming at V came to 3 bases and at J to 4 bases, leaving 0 bases not matched to a gene. The CDR3 is 13 residues long. CDR3 residues: CASSLTGGTEAFF. CDR3 nucleotide sequence: TGTGCCAGCAGCTTGACAGGGGGCACTGAAGCTTTCTTT.

The chain combines TRBV28 with TRBJ2-2; the D is unclear. Trimming took 4 bases from V and 5 from J, leaving 11 bases between them. This CDR3 region has 14 residues. Germline V gene lookup returns CDR1 MDHEN and CDR2 SYDVKM. CDR3 sequence reads: CASSSRAGTGELFF. CDR3 in DNA: TGTGCCAGCAGTTCCCGCGCCGGTACCGGGGAGCTGTTTTTT.

This sequence joins TRBV7-2 and TRBJ2-5; D is perhaps TRBD2 (6 bases). The CDR3 runs to 15 residues. V lost 2 bases, J lost 5 bases, and 15 bases lay in between. Per the germline V gene, CDR1 is SGHTA and CDR2 is FQGNSA. This CDR3 is CASSLSSAGTETQYF. The CDR3, as DNA: TGTGCCAGCAGCTTAAGTTCTGCGGGGACCGAGACCCAGTACTTC.

The chain employs TRBV4-2 and TRBJ2-3, with a possible D match to TRBD1 (6 bases). The V end lost 0 bases, the J end lost 5 bases, and 18 bases lay between the germline ends. Germline V gene lookup returns CDR1 LGHNA and CDR2 YNFKEQ. The CDR3 is 17 amino acids. The CDR3 spells CASSQDPEWDTGDTQYF. CDR3 bases: TGTGCCAGCAGCCAAGATCCCGAGTGGGACACAGGAGATACGCAGTATTTT.

This chain uses TRBV25-1 with TRBJ2-7, with 10 bases identical to TRBD2. The CDR3 is made up of 15 amino acids. V lost 6 bases and J lost 5; bases outside the gene matches: 10. Germline assignment: CDR1 MGHDK and CDR2 SYGVNS. The CDR3 DNA follows: TGTGCCAGCAGAAATGGGCTAGCGGGAGTTGACGAGCAGTACTTC. Translating gives CASRNGLAGVDEQYF.

Here the CDR3 DNA reads TGTGCCAGCAGCTTAAGCATACAACTACCCCAGCATTTT. Protein sequence: CASSLSIQLPQHF. J is TRBJ1-5 and V is TRBV28, with D uncertain. This CDR3 region has 13 residues. The V gene lost 6 bases and the J gene lost 10 bases, with 16 bases spanning the gap. The V gene's germline CDR1 is MDHEN and CDR2 SYDVKM.

V usage is TRBV4-1 and J usage is TRBJ1-2, with no clear D. CDR3 size: 16 residues. V lost 0 bases and J 8 bases, leaving 19 bases between the germline ends. Per the germline V gene, CDR1 is MGHRA and CDR2 is YSYEKL. The CDR3 nucleotides read TGCGCCAGCAGCCAAGATGGTCGGCGGAGGGCTGGGGGCTACACCTTC. It translates to CASSQDGRRRAGGYTF.

The rearrangement uses TRBV28 and TRBJ2-7, with unresolved D. This CDR3 comprises 11 residues. Trimming cost V 3 bases and J 6 bases, with 6 bases left between them. The germline CDR1 and CDR2 sequences are MDHEN and SYDVKM. CDR3 region: CASSFLIEQYF. The CDR3 region has the DNA TGTGCCAGCAGTTTCCTAATCGAGCAGTACTTC.

This clone was found a few times. The chain uses TRBV20-1 and TRBJ2-2; D ambiguous. Germline values: CDR1 DFQATT, CDR2 SNEGSKA (reference sequence). This CDR3 has 11 residues. In DNA form, the CDR3 reads TGCAGCACCCGGAGCACCGGGGAGCTGTTTTTT. It translates to CSTRSTGELFF.